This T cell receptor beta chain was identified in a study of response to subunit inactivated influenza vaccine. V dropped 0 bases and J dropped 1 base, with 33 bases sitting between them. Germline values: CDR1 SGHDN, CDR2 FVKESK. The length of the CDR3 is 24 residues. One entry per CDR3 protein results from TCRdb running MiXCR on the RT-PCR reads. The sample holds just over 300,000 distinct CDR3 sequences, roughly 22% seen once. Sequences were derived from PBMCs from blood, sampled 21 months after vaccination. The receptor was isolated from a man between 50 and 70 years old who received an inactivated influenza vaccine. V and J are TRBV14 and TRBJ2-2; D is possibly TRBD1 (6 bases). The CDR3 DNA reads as TGTGCCAGCAGCCAAGATATTATGGGCCTACAGGGAGCTGGGAACTTATGGAACACCGGGGAGCTGTTTTTT. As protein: CASSQDIMGLQGAGNLWNTGELFF.